These 27 T cell receptor beta chains were sequenced from one sample in a study of CD8+ T cells in alopecia areata. RNA extraction and reverse transcription yielded cDNA as sequencing template. Profiling relied on immunoSEQ multiplex PCR, and the TCRdb table lists in-frame clones only, not all of them. Of more than 90,000 clones in the sample, approximately 54% were seen once. Treatment here: oral pan-JAK inhibitor, 5-10 mg twice daily. The material sequenced was CD8+ T cells sorted from blood, taken at week 24, from a patient treated with tofacitinib. The receptors were gathered from a human donor with alopecia areata.

The chain is built from TRBV16 and TRBJ2-7; weak D call: TRBD1 (6 bases). CDR1 is KGHSY, CDR2 FQNENV, per germline. This CDR3 has 14 residues. V lost 4 bases, J lost 2 bases, and 12 bases lay in between. CDR3 coding DNA: TGTGCCAGCAGCCCGCCACAGGGTCCCTACGAGCAGTACTTC. It encodes CASSPPQGPYEQYF.

V gene TRBV10-3 combines with J gene TRBJ2-7; perhaps TRBD2 as D (5 bases). V lost 4 bases to trimming and J lost 11 bases, with 15 bases between them. The CDR3 extends over 12 amino acids. Germline lookup yields CDR1 ENHRY and CDR2 SYGVKD. The DNA for the CDR3 is TGTGCCATCAGTGGCGAGGGATTGCTAGAGTACTTC. Protein sequence: CAISGEGLLEYF.

The V call is TRBV9, the J call TRBJ2-3; tentatively, D is TRBD2 (5 bases). The germline V gene encodes CDR1 SGDLS and CDR2 YYNGEE. There are 11 residues in the CDR3. The V end was cut by 5 bases, the J end by 5 bases, with 6 bases between. The CDR3 DNA sequence: TGTGCCAGCAGTCGGGGAGATACGCAGTATTTT. It translates to CASSRGDTQYF.

J is TRBJ2-7 and V is TRBV2; D perhaps matches TRBD2 (5 bases). Germline CDR1 SNHLY, CDR2 FYNNEI. This CDR3 is built from 15 residues. The ends were cut back, 1 base at V and 9 bases at J, with 19 bases in the middle. The CDR3 loop is CASSEEDWVGSGQYF. CDR3 sequence (DNA): TGTGCCAGCAGTGAAGAGGACTGGGTGGGTTCTGGGCAGTACTTC.

The chain is built from TRBV5-6 and TRBJ2-7; TRBD2 agrees at 10 bases. The CDR3 totals 16 residues. Germline lookup yields CDR1 SGHDT and CDR2 YYEEEE. With V trimmed by 3 bases and J by 2 bases, 8 bases remained unmatched. The CDR3 sequence is CASSSSTSGEPYEQYF. As DNA, the CDR3 is TGTGCCAGCAGCTCCTCAACTAGCGGGGAGCCCTACGAGCAGTACTTC.

This clone was picked up a small number of times. This chain uses TRBV4-3 with TRBJ2-1; D is ambiguous. Germline CDR1 and CDR2: LGHNA and YSLEER. CDR3 length: 12 residues. V lost 5 bases and J lost 3, with 5 bases in between. The CDR3 bases are TGCGCCAGCAGCAACTACTACAATGAGCAGTTCTTC. Translation gives CASSNYYNEQFF.

The J gene is TRBJ2-3, the V gene TRBV7-2; TRBD1 might be the D (6 bases). The CDR3 runs 16 residues. Trimming took off 1 base at V and 0 bases at J, with 11 bases between the two ends. CDR1 is SGHTA and CDR2 is FQGNSA in the germline V gene. The CDR3 region is CASSLGPGQSTDTQYF. The CDR3 DNA is TGTGCCAGCAGCTTAGGGCCGGGACAAAGCACAGATACGCAGTATTTT.

The V gene is TRBV5-4, the J gene TRBJ2-7; no firm D call. CDR1 is SGHNT and CDR2 is YYREEE in the germline V gene (reference sequence). The CDR3 consists of 14 residues. Trimming shortened V by 0 bases and J by 6 bases, and 13 bases separated the two germline ends. CDR3 protein: CASSLDIYQGEQYF. The CDR3 nucleotides are TGTGCCAGCAGCTTGGACATCTACCAAGGCGAGCAGTACTTC.

CDR3 sequence: CASSQRQGHEQFF. DNA of the CDR3: TGTGCCAGCTCTCAACGGCAGGGACATGAGCAGTTCTTC. J is TRBJ2-1 and V is TRBV6-4, with D perhaps assigned TRBD1 or TRBD2 (5 bases each). V lost 8 bases and J lost 8, with 16 bases in between. The CDR3 is 13 amino acids. Germline V CDR1 and CDR2: MRHNA, SNTAGT.

The V gene is TRBV5-6, the J gene TRBJ1-2; 7 nucleotides line up with TRBD1. V trimming: 3 bases; J trimming: 3 bases; junction bases outside the gene matches: 8. The length of the CDR3 is 15 residues. Per germline, CDR1 SGHDT and CDR2 YYEEEE. The CDR3 DNA sequence: TGTGCCAGCAGCTGGGACAGATCAACTTACTATGGCTACACCTTC. Translated, it gives CASSWDRSTYYGYTF.

The V and J genes are TRBV10-3 and TRBJ1-1; D unresolved. V dropped 3 bases and J dropped 0 bases, with 8 bases sitting between them. Germline V gene lookup returns CDR1 ENHRY and CDR2 SYGVKD. This CDR3 has 14 residues. CDR3 DNA: TGTGCCATCAGTGATTATCGGATGAACACTGAAGCTTTCTTT. Translated, it gives CAISDYRMNTEAFF.

The J gene is TRBJ1-2, the V gene TRBV27, with D perhaps TRBD1 (6 bases). CDR3 size: 12 residues. In germline, CDR1 is MNHEY, CDR2 SMNVEV (reference sequence). The V and J ends lost 9 bases and 4 bases respectively, with 12 bases between them. CDR3 nucleotide sequence: TGTGCCAGTTGGGGGCTTGGCTATGGCTACACCTTC. Translated: CASWGLGYGYTF.

The genes are TRBV10-2 and TRBJ1-1; D ambiguous. Deletions cut 3 bases from V and 3 bases from J, with 8 bases between. Germline V CDR1 and CDR2: WSHSY, SAAADI. CDR3 size: 13 residues. CDR3 coding DNA: TGCGCCAGCAGTGACGGGAGCCACACTGAAGCTTTCTTT. It is translated as CASSDGSHTEAFF.

This clone was observed a few times. The chain uses TRBV27 and TRBJ2-1, with 9 bases fitting TRBD2. The CDR3 loop spans 15 amino acids. J gave up 7 bases and V 5 bases, and 9 bases lay outside the gene matches. CDR1 MNHEY and CDR2 SMNVEV come from the germline V gene (reference sequence). CDR3 DNA sequence: TGTGCCAGCAGTCGTAGCGGGGGCTATGAAAATGAGCAGTTCTTC. Translating it yields CASSRSGGYENEQFF.

The gene calls are TRBV4-3 and TRBJ1-2; D unresolved. Germline CDR1 is LGHNA and CDR2 is YSLEER. V was clipped by 0 bases and J by 6 bases, with 17 bases between them. The CDR3 extends over 16 amino acids. The CDR3 loop reads CASSQDATPKVDGYTF. CDR3 nucleotide sequence: TGCGCCAGCAGCCAAGATGCGACACCCAAGGTCGATGGCTACACCTTC.

The chain recombines TRBV9 with TRBJ2-7, with TRBD1 matching 9 bases. Germline-derived CDR1 and CDR2 are SGDLS and YYNGEE. With V trimmed by 3 bases and J by 6 bases, 7 bases remained unmatched. This CDR3 contains 14 residues. The CDR3 sequence: CASSERTGVSEQYF. The CDR3 nucleotides are TGTGCCAGCAGCGAGAGGACAGGGGTGAGCGAGCAGTACTTC.

The CDR3 reads CASSEDGGGNQPQHF. The CDR3, as DNA: TGTGCCAGCAGTGAAGACGGGGGTGGCAATCAGCCCCAGCATTTT. The J gene is TRBJ1-5, the V gene TRBV2; D perhaps matches TRBD1 (5 bases). Germline CDR1 SNHLY, CDR2 FYNNEI. The V end lost 1 base, the J end lost 2 bases, and 9 bases lay between the germline ends. There are 15 residues in the CDR3.

This sequence joins TRBV5-6 and TRBJ1-1; 7 bases agree with TRBD1. Germline V gene sequence: CDR1 SGHDT, CDR2 YYEEEE. CDR3 size: 12 residues. Trimming took 5 bases from V and 3 from J; bases not matched to a gene: 1. The DNA of the CDR3 is TGTGCCAGCAGTCAGGGGGACACTGAAGCTTTCTTT. Protein product: CASSQGDTEAFF.

This rearrangement joins TRBV11-2 to TRBJ2-1; TRBD2 matches 7 bases. V was pared by 5 bases and J by 2 bases, with 6 bases of the junction left unmatched. The germline V gene has CDR1 SGHAT and CDR2 FQNNGV. This CDR3 is built from 15 residues. The CDR3 loop is CASSPTRGTYNEQFF. The CDR3 nucleotides are TGTGCCAGCAGCCCAACGCGGGGGACCTACAATGAGCAGTTCTTC. The full variable domain, its missing parts supplied by reference TRBV11-2 and TRBJ2-1, is EAGVAQSPRYKIIEKRQSVAFWCNPISGHATLYWYQQILGQGPKLLIQFQNNGVVDDSQLPKDRFSAERLKGVDSTLKIQPAKLEDSAVYLCASSPTRGTYNEQFFGPGTRLTVL.

DNA of the CDR3: TGTGCCAGCGGGCCGGGGCTAAGCGGAAACACCATATATTTT. Amino acids: CASGPGLSGNTIYF. V is TRBV9 and J is TRBJ1-3, with a weak D call TRBD1 (5 bases). Trimming left V 7 bases short and J 4 bases short, with 15 bases between. The length of the CDR3 is 14 residues. Per germline, CDR1 SGDLS and CDR2 YYNGEE. Together with reference TRBV9 and TRBJ1-3, the CDR3 gives the full variable domain: DSGVTQTPKHLITATGQRVTLRCSPRSGDLSVYWYQQSLDQGLQFLIQYYNGEERAKGNILERFSAQQFPDLHSELNLSSLELGDSALYFCASGPGLSGNTIYFGEGSWLTVV.

The chain employs TRBV5-4 and TRBJ2-7; D unclear. Trimming took 1 base from V and 3 from J, leaving 8 bases between them. The CDR3 is made up of 13 amino acids. Germline V gene sequence: CDR1 SGHNT, CDR2 YYREEE (reference sequence). The CDR3 DNA reads as TGTGCCAGCAGCTTGCAAGGAAGCTACGAGCAGTACTTC. Translation gives CASSLQGSYEQYF. Based on the CDR3 plus reference TRBV5-4 and TRBJ2-7, the full variable domain is ETGVTQSPTHLIKTRGQQVTLRCSSQSGHNTVSWYQQALGQGPQFIFQYYREEENGRGNFPPRFSGLQFPNYSSELNVNALELDDSALYLCASSLQGSYEQYFGPGTRLTVT.

This clone has a handful of counts. For the CDR3, the DNA is TGCGCCAGCAGCCAAGCGACAGGGCTCTCCGCTGAAGCTTTCTTT. It yields the protein CASSQATGLSAEAFF. The chain is built from TRBV4-1 and TRBJ1-1, with 7 positions matching TRBD1. Germline V lookup: CDR1 MGHRA, CDR2 YSYEKL. CDR3 length: 15 residues. J gave up 6 bases and V 1 base, and 8 bases lay outside the gene matches.

This clone turned up a few times. Distinct nucleotide sequences in the sample also encode this CDR3. This rearrangement joins TRBV6-5 to TRBJ2-5; D ambiguous. V was cut by 2 bases and J by 4 bases, with 2 bases left in between. The CDR3 sequence is 11 residues long. CDR1 is MNHEY and CDR2 is SVGAGI in the germline V gene. CDR3 DNA sequence: TGTGCCAGCAGTTACGGAGAGACCCAGTACTTC. Protein sequence: CASSYGETQYF.

This chain links TRBV30 with TRBJ2-5; weak D call: TRBD1 (5 bases). Germline assignment: CDR1 GTSNPN and CDR2 SVGIG (reference sequence). Trimming removed 1 base at V and 5 bases at J, with 11 bases between. This CDR3 spans 13 amino acids. CDR3 DNA: TGTGCCTGGAGTGAAGGGGTGTCGGAGACCCAGTACTTC. It encodes CAWSEGVSETQYF. Drawing the rest from reference TRBV30 and TRBJ2-5, the complete variable domain is SQTIHQWPATLVQPVGSPLSLECTVEGTSNPNLYWYRQAAGRGLQLLFYSVGIGQISSEVPQNLSASRPQDRQFILSSKKLLLSDSGFYLCAWSEGVSETQYFGPGTRLLVL.

The V gene is TRBV6-5, the J gene TRBJ1-5; a possible D gene is TRBD1 (5 bases). Trimming shortened V by 5 bases and J by 0 bases, and 11 bases separated the two germline ends. Germline V gene lookup returns CDR1 MNHEY and CDR2 SVGAGI. The CDR3 totals 15 residues. CDR3 coding DNA: TGTGCCAGCAGTCCGGGGACCCATAGCAATCAGCCCCAGCATTTT. Amino acid sequence: CASSPGTHSNQPQHF.

The count of this clone is one. The chain uses TRBV7-9 and TRBJ2-1; tentatively, D is TRBD1 (5 bases). Trimming removed 5 bases from V and 1 base from J, with 12 bases in between. The germline V gene encodes CDR1 SEHNR and CDR2 FQNEAQ (reference sequence). The CDR3 has 15 amino acids. CDR3 region: CASSPQGSSYNEQFF. In DNA, the CDR3 is TGTGCCAGCAGCCCGCAGGGTAGTTCCTACAATGAGCAGTTCTTC.

This chain connects TRBV7-8 to TRBJ2-6; no clear D. This CDR3 is 15 amino acids long. V was clipped by 4 bases and J by 0 bases, with 7 bases between them. Germline loops: CDR1 SGHVS, CDR2 FQNEAQ. CDR3: CASSYPFSGANVLTF. The CDR3 DNA follows: TGTGCCAGCAGCTACCCGTTCTCTGGGGCCAACGTCCTGACTTTC. The whole variable domain, remainder taken from reference TRBV7-8 and TRBJ2-6, is GAGVSQSPRYKVAKRGQDVALRCDPISGHVSLFWYQQALGQGPEFLTYFQNEAQLDKSGLPSDRFFAERPEGSVSTLKIQRTQQEDSAVYLCASSYPFSGANVLTFGAGSRLTVL.